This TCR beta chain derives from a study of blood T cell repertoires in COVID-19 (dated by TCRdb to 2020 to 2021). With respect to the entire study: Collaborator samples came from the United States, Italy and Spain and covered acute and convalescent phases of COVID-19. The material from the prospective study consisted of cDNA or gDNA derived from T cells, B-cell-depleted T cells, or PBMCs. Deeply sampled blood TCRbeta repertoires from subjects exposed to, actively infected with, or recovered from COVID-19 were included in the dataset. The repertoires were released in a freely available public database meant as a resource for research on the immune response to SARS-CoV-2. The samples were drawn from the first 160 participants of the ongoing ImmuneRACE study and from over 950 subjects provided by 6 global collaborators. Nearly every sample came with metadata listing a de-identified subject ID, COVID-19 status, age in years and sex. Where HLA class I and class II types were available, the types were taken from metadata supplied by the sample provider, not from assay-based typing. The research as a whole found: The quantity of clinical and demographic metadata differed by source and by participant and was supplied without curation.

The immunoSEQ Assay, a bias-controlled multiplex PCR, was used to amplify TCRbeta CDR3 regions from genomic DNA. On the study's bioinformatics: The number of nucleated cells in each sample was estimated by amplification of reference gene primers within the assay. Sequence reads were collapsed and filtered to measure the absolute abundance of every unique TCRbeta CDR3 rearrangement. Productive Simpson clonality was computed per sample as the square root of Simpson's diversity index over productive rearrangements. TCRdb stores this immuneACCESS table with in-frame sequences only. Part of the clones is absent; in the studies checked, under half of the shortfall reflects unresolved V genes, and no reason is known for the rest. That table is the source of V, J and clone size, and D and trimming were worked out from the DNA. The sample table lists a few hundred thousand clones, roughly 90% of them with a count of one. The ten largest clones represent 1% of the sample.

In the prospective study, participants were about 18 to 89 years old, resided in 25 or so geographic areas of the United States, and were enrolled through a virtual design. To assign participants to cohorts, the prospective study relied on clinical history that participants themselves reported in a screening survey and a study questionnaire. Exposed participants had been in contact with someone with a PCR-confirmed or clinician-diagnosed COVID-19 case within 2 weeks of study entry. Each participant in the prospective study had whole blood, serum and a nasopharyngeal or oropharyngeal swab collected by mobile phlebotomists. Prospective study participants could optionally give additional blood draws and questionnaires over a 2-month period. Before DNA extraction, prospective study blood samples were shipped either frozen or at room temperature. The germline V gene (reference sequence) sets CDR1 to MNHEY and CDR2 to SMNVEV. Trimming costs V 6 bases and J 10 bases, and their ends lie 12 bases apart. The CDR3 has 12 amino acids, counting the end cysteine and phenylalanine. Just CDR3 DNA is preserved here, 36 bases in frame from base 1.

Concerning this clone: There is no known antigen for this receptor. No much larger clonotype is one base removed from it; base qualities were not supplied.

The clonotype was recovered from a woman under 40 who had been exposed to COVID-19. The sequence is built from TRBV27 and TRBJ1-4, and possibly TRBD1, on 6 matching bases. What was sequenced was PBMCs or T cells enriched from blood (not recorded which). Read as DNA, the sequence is TGTGCCAGCAGCCTAGGGGGGGGAAAACTGTTTTTT. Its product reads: CASSLGGGKLFF.